Listed below are T cell receptor beta chains from one sample, sequenced in a study of T cell repertoires in cytomegalovirus infection. TCRdb re-called the reads through MiXCR, storing one row per CDR3 protein. This repertoire shows hundreds of thousands of distinct CDR3 sequences, around 32% found once; its top ten account for around 15%. What these receptors recognize is not known. The sample was cultured CD8+ T cells from PBMCs, taken from culture after CMV antigen stimulation. The receptor set was obtained from a human donor in good health (CMV status not recorded). Some clones in this sample may be carry-over from other donors' samples. The CDR3 runs from the conserved cysteine through the conserved F or W. D genes are given only for firm matches. A clone size is listed for some rows: how often the clone was seen (once, few, many), or a class if it is expanded.

size	V	D	J	DNA	CDR3
few	TRBV7-2	TRBD1	TRBJ1-1	TGTGCCAGCAGCTTAGGTGGCGACAGGGGGCTCTGGACTGAAGCTTTCTTT	CASSLGGDRGLWTEAFF
many	TRBV11-2	-	TRBJ2-1	TGTGCCAGCAGCCGGGAGGGGGCCTCCTACAATGAGCAGTTCTTC	CASSREGASYNEQFF
-	TRBV6-1	-	TRBJ2-5	TGTGCCAGCAGTGAAGCGCTCCTTAGGGGTGAAGAGACCCAGTACTTC	CASSEALLRGEETQYF
-	TRBV7-9	-	TRBJ2-1	TGTGCCAGCAGCGACCCCTCTGGGGTTGAGCAGTTCTTC	CASSDPSGVEQFF
-	TRBV7-6	-	TRBJ2-3	TGTGCCAGCAGCTTAGGCGACACAACCACAGATACGCAGTATTTT	CASSLGDTTTDTQYF
-	TRBV27	-	TRBJ1-1	TGTGCCAGCAGCCAACTTAACAGGGAGGCTGAAGCTTTCTTT	CASSQLNREAEAFF
many	TRBV7-9	-	TRBJ1-6	TGTGCCAGCAGCTTAGAAGGAGGAGGTTCACCCCTCCACTTT	CASSLEGGGSPLHF
few	TRBV7-1	-	TRBJ2-1	TGTGCCAGCAGCCCCCCGGTGGGACGAAACTACAATGAGCAGTTCTTC	CASSPPVGRNYNEQFF
-	TRBV7-6	-	TRBJ2-2	TGTGCCAGCACCCTGACTTATGGCACCGGGGAGCTGTTTTTT	CASTLTYGTGELFF
-	TRBV2	TRBD2	TRBJ2-5	TGTGCCAGCAGTGGGACTAGCGGGGATCTCCAAGAGACCCAGTACTTC	CASSGTSGDLQETQYF
many	TRBV7-8	TRBD2	TRBJ2-1	TGTGCCAGCAGCTTTAGTAGCGGGGGGGCTTACAATGAGCAGTTCTTC	CASSFSSGGAYNEQFF
-	TRBV13	-	TRBJ2-7	TGTGCCAGCAGCTACCCTTTAAACGAGCAGTACTTC	CASSYPLNEQYF
few	TRBV6-1	-	TRBJ1-1	TGTGCCAGCAAGTCGGCAGTGAACACTGAAGCTTTCTTT	CASKSAVNTEAFF
-	TRBV9	-	TRBJ2-1	TGTGCCAGCAGCGTAGCTGCGGGGATGCAGTTCTTC	CASSVAAGMQFF
-	TRBV4-3	TRBD1	TRBJ2-6	TGCGCCAGCAGCCAAGAGGGGACAGAGACCCTATCTGGGGCCAACGTCCTGACTTTC	CASSQEGTETLSGANVLTF
-	TRBV10-3	-	TRBJ2-3	TGTGCCATCAGTGGCGGGACCTTCACAGCGGATACGCAGTATTTT	CAISGGTFTADTQYF
-	TRBV13	-	TRBJ1-4	TGTGCCAGCAGCTCGGGACTGCGAAGGGCTAATGAAAAACTGTTTTTT	CASSSGLRRANEKLFF
-	TRBV7-8	TRBD1	TRBJ1-2	TGTGCCAGCAGCTTGAACCGGACAGGACTCTATGGCTACACCTTC	CASSLNRTGLYGYTF
-	TRBV2	-	TRBJ2-1	TGTGCCAGCAGTGAAAGGCAGGGAAGGGATGAGCAGTTCTTC	CASSERQGRDEQFF
-	TRBV6-8	-	TRBJ1-1	TGTGCCAGCAGTTCGAAGGGGACGAACACTGAAGCTTTCTTT	CASSSKGTNTEAFF
-	TRBV24-1	-	TRBJ1-1	TGTGCCACCAGTACTCCCCAAACTGAAGCTTTCTTT	CATSTPQTEAFF
-	TRBV5-4	TRBD1	TRBJ2-2	TGTGCCAGCAGCAACCCGGGACAGCTGAACACCGGGGAGCTGTTTTTT	CASSNPGQLNTGELFF
-	TRBV15	-	TRBJ1-6	TGTGCCACCAGCAGAGCAGGGGCGGGTTCACCCCTCCACTTT	CATSRAGAGSPLHF
-	TRBV4-1	-	TRBJ1-1	TGCGCCAGCAGCCAAGTAGCAGGGGCCACTGAAGCTTTCTTT	CASSQVAGATEAFF
few	TRBV6-1	-	TRBJ1-1	TGTGCCAGCAGTGACTTGGGTCGTACTGAAGCTTTCTTT	CASSDLGRTEAFF
-	TRBV12-3/TRBV12-4	TRBD2	TRBJ2-1	TGTGCCAGCAGTCCCCCGGGACTAGCGGGGCTCAGGGAGCAGTTCTTC	CASSPPGLAGLREQFF
-	TRBV7-4	TRBD2	TRBJ2-7	TGTGCCAGCATGAGGCGGATGGGACTAAACGAGCAGTACTTC	CASMRRMGLNEQYF
few	TRBV6-5	-	TRBJ2-7	TGTGCCAGCAGTTACTCGTCGGGGGTTTATACCGGGCAGTACTTC	CASSYSSGVYTGQYF
-	TRBV15	TRBD1	TRBJ1-4	TGTGCCACCAGCAGAGCGACAGGGGCTAATGAAAAACTGTTTTTT	CATSRATGANEKLFF
-	TRBV6-2/TRBV6-3	-	TRBJ1-1	TGTGCCAGCAGGCCGGGGAGGGGGGCCGCTGAAGCTTTCTTT	CASRPGRGAAEAFF
few	TRBV10-2	-	TRBJ1-1	TGCGCCAGCAGTGATTCTGGGGCGCTAGCTTTCTTT	CASSDSGALAFF
-	TRBV12-3/TRBV12-4	-	TRBJ2-5	TGTGCCAGCAGTTTTGAAAGGCAAGAGACCCAGTACTTC	CASSFERQETQYF
-	TRBV2	-	TRBJ1-1	TGTGCCAGCACCTTAGTCAATGAAGCTTTCTTT	CASTLVNEAFF
few	TRBV24-1	-	TRBJ1-1	TGTGCCACCAGTGATCCTTGGGGGACTGAAGCTTTCTTT	CATSDPWGTEAFF